Following are 5 T cell receptor beta chains from one sample sequenced in a study of blood T cell repertoires in COVID-19. Clones were read by immunoSEQ multiplex PCR, and TCRdb kept only the in-frame ones, dropping some. The sample includes 200,000 to 250,000 clones, approximately 81% of them seen just once. What was sequenced was peripheral blood. All receptors come from a man in his forties with acute or convalescent COVID-19.

This chain joins TRBV6-5 and TRBJ1-2, with a tentative D call TRBD1 (5 bases). This CDR3 has 11 residues. In germline, CDR1 is MNHEY, CDR2 SVGAGI. The V gene lost 8 bases and the J gene lost 2 bases, with 6 bases spanning the gap. The CDR3 DNA reads as TGTGCCAGCGGGGGGAACTATGGCTACACCTTC. Translation gives CASGGNYGYTF.

V is TRBV9 and J is TRBJ2-5; D perhaps matches TRBD2 (6 bases). The CDR3 has 13 amino acids. V lost 0 bases to trimming and J lost 5 bases, with 8 bases between them. The germline CDR1 and CDR2 sequences are SGDLS and YYNGEE. The CDR3 loop is CASSVGGGETQYF. The CDR3 DNA sequence: TGTGCCAGCAGCGTAGGTGGGGGGGAGACCCAGTACTTC.

The chain recombines TRBV3-1 (or the pseudogene TRBV3-2) with TRBJ1-5, with unresolved D. Germline assignment: CDR1 LGHDT and CDR2 YNNKEL (reference sequence). V gave up 3 bases and J gave up 7 bases, with 13 bases separating them. The CDR3 is made up of 14 amino acids. The CDR3 nucleotides are TGTGCCAGCAGCCAGGCAGCCGGGAGGCAGCCCCAGCATTTT. Protein sequence: CASSQAAGRQPQHF.

This rearrangement joins TRBV5-1 to TRBJ1-1, with D perhaps TRBD1 (5 bases). Germline CDR1 SGHRS, CDR2 YFSETQ. Trimming removed 3 bases from V and 7 bases from J, with 19 bases in between. This CDR3 is 15 amino acids long. Written as DNA, the CDR3 is TGCGCCAGCAGCTGGGCCGGGACCTCGGGAGGTGAAGCTTTCTTT. It specifies CASSWAGTSGGEAFF.

This chain connects TRBV6-5 to TRBJ1-4, with 10 bases lining up with TRBD1. Germline V gene data show CDR1 as MNHEY and CDR2 as SVGAGI. V gave up 6 bases and J gave up 6 bases; unmatched junction bases: 4. The CDR3 contains 14 residues. CDR3 DNA sequence: TGTGCCAGCAGGGCCGGGACAGGGGATGAAAAACTGTTTTTT. Amino acid sequence: CASRAGTGDEKLFF.